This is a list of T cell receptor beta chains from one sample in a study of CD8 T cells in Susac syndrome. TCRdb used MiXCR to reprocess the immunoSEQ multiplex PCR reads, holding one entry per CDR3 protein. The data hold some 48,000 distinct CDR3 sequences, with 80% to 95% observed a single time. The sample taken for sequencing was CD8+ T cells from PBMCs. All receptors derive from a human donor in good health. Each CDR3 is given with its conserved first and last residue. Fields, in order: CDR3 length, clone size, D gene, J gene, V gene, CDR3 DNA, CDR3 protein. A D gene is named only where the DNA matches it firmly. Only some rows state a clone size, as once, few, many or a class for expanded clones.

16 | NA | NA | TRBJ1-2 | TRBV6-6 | TGTGCCAGCAGTCAGGGACAAATCCGCCACCTCTATGGCTACACCTTC | CASSQGQIRHLYGYTF
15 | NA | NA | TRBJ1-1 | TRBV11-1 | TGTGCCAGCAGCTTGCTACAGGGTACGGACACTGAAGCTTTCTTT | CASSLLQGTDTEAFF
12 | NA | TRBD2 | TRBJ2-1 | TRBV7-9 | TGTGCCAGCAGCCGATCGCCGGGACTAGCGGGATTC | CASSRSPGLAGF
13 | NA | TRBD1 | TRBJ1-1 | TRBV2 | TGTGCCAGCACCGGGACAGCGAACACTGAAGCTTTCTTT | CASTGTANTEAFF
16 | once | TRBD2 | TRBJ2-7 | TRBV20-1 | TGCAGTGCTAGAGATTTGACTAGCGGGGGTGCCTACGAGCAGTACTTC | CSARDLTSGGAYEQYF
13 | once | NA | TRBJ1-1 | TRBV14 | TGTGCCAGCAGCCCCGGAGGGGCCACTGAAGCTTTCTTT | CASSPGGATEAFF
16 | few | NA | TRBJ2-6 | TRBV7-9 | TGTGCCAGCAGCTCCCCAGGCTACGGTGGGGCCAACGTCCTGACTTTC | CASSSPGYGGANVLTF
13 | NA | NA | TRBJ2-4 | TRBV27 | TGTGCCAGCAGTTACGGGCCGGGGAACATTCAGTACTTC | CASSYGPGNIQYF
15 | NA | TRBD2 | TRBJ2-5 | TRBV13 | TGTGCCAGCAGCCCACGGACTAGCGGGAGGGAGACCCAGTACTTC | CASSPRTSGRETQYF
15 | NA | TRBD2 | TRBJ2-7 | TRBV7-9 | TGTGCCAGCAGCCCACCACTAGCGGAAGGCTACGAGCAGTACTTC | CASSPPLAEGYEQYF
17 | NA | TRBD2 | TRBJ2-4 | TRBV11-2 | TGTGCCAGCAGCCCTCCCTGGAGTGTAGCGGGCAAAAACATTCAGTACTTC | CASSPPWSVAGKNIQYF
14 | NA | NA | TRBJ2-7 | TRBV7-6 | TGTGCCAGCGCATCGGGACTTAAGACCTACGAGCAGTACTTC | CASASGLKTYEQYF
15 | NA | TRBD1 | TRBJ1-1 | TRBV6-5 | TGTGCCAGCAGTACCCTCGGACAGGGAGTTACTGAAGCTTTCTTT | CASSTLGQGVTEAFF
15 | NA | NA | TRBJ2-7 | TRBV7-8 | TGTGCCAGCAGTCCACAGCGGTTTAGCTCCTACGAGCAGTACTTC | CASSPQRFSSYEQYF
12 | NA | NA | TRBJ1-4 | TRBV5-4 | TGTGCCAGCAGCGTAGGAAATGAAAAACTGTTTTTT | CASSVGNEKLFF
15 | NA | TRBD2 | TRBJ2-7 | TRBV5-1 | TGCGCCAGCAGCCCGGAAGGTAGCGGGGTCTACGAGCAGTACTTC | CASSPEGSGVYEQYF
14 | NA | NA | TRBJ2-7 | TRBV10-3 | TGTGCCATCAGTGAGGTGGCGAGGGGCGACGAGCAGTACTTC | CAISEVARGDEQYF
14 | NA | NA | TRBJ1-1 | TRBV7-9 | TGTGCCAGCAGCCCGGCACACTTGAACACTGAAGCTTTCTTT | CASSPAHLNTEAFF
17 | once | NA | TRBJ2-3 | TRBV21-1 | TGTGCCAGCAGCAAAGGGGCAAGGAGCGGCCTCACAGATACGCAGTATTTT | CASSKGARSGLTDTQYF
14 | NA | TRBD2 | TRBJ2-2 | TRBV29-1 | TGCAGCGTGACCTGGACTAGCGGGATCGGGGAGCTGTTTTTT | CSVTWTSGIGELFF
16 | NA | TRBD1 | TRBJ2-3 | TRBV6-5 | TGTGCCAGCAGTTTCTTCGGACAGGGGGCGTCTGATACGCAGTATTTT | CASSFFGQGASDTQYF
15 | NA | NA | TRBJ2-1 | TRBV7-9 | TGTGCCAGCAGTTTAATTATGAGCTCCTACAATGAGCAGTTCTTC | CASSLIMSSYNEQFF
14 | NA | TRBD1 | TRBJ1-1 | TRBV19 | TGTGCCAGTGCGGACAGGGCTGGAGGCACTGAAGCTTTCTTT | CASADRAGGTEAFF
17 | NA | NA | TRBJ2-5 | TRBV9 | TGTGCCAGCAGCGTAGAAAGTGGGTTAGCAGGAAAAGAGACCCAGTACTTC | CASSVESGLAGKETQYF
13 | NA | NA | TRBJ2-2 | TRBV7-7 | TGTGCTAGCACCCCACTCGGGACCGGGGAGCTGTTTTTT | CASTPLGTGELFF
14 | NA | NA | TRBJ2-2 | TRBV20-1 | TGCAGTGCTAGTGTCGCAGGAGACACCGGGGAGCTGTTTTTT | CSASVAGDTGELFF
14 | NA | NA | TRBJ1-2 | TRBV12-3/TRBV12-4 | TGTGCCAGCAGCTTCTGGGGGCTAGGGTATGGCTACACCTTC | CASSFWGLGYGYTF
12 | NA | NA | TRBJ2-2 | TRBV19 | TGTGCCAGTAGTATTACAACCGGGGAGCTGTTTTTT | CASSITTGELFF
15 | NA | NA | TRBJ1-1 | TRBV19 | TGTGCCAGTAGTATAGATCAGTGGGTGAGCACTGAAGCTTTCTTT | CASSIDQWVSTEAFF
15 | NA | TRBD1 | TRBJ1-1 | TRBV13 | TGTGCCAGCAGCTTACCTGGGACAGTGAACACTGAAGCTTTCTTT | CASSLPGTVNTEAFF
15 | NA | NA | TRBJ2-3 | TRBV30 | TGTGCCTGGAGTGTAGTATCCAGGGCCACAGATACGCAGTATTTT | CAWSVVSRATDTQYF
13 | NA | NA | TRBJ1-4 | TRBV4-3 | TGCGCCAGCAGCCAAACAGGAGGGAAAAAACTGTTTTTT | CASSQTGGKKLFF